This T cell receptor (beta chain) was captured by sequencing in a study of long-term antiretroviral therapy in people with HIV. Trimming took 3 bases from V and 3 from J, leaving 8 bases between them. The CDR3 contains 13 residues. Germline V gene lookup returns CDR1 SGHVS and CDR2 FNYEAQ. immunoSEQ v3.0 was run at survey level. Sequencing used immunoSEQ multiplex PCR; TCRdb keeps in-frame clones, though not all of them. Of tens of thousands of clones listed, about 90% are singletons. This chain connects TRBV7-6 to TRBJ2-5; D is perhaps TRBD1 (5 bases). The material sequenced was unsorted PBMCs, taken around 4.5 years after starting antiretroviral therapy. The clonotype originates from a man aged 25-45 years with HIV. The CDR3 nucleotides read TGTGCCAGCAGCTTGGGGCCCGAAGAGACCCAGTACTTC. Residues: CASSLGPEETQYF.